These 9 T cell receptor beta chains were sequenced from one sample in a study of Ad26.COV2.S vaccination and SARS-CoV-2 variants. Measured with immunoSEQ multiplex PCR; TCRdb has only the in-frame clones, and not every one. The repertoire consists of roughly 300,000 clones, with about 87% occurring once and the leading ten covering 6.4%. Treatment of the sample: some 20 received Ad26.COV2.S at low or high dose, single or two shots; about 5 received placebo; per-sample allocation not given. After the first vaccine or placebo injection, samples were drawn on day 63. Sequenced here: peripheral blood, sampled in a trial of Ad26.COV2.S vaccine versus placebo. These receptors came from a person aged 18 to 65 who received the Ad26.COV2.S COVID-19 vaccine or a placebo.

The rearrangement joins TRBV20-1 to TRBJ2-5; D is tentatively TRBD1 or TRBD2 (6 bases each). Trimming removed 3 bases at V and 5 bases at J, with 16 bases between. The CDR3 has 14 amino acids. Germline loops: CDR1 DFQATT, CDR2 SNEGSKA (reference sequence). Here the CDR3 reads CSASKGQGRETQYF. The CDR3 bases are TGCAGTGCTAGTAAGGGGCAGGGGAGGGAGACCCAGTACTTC.

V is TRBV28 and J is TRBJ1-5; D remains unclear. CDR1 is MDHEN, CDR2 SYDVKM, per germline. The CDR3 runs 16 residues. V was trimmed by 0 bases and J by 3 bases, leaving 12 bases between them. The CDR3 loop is CASSLCRSCPNQPQHF. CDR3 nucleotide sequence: TGTGCCAGCAGTTTATGCCGCTCCTGTCCCAATCAGCCCCAGCATTTT.

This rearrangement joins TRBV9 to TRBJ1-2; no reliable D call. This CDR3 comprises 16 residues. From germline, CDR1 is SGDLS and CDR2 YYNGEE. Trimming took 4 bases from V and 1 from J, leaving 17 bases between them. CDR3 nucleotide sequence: TGTGCCAGCAGCCCTCTTTCGGGCGGATTTAACTATGGCTACACCTTC. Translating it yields CASSPLSGGFNYGYTF.

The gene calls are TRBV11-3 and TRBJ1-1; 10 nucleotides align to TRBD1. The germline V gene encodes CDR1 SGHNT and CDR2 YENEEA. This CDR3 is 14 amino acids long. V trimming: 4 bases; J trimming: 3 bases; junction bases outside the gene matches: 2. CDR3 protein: CASSSTGGDTEAFF. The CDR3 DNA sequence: TGTGCCAGCAGCTCGACAGGGGGCGACACTGAAGCTTTCTTT.

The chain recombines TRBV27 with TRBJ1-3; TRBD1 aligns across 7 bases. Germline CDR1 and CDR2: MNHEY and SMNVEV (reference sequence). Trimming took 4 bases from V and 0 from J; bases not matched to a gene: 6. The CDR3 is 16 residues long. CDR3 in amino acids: CASSSFRGISGNTIYF. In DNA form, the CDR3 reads TGTGCCAGCAGTTCTTTCAGGGGGATCTCTGGAAACACCATATATTTT.

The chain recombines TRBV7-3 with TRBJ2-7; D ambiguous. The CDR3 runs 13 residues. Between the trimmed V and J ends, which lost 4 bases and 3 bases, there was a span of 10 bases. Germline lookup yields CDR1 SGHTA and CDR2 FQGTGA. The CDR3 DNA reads TGTGCCAGCAGCTCCCCCGATGGCTACGAGCAGTACTTC. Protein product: CASSSPDGYEQYF. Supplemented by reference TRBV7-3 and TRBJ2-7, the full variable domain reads GAGVSQTPSNKVTEKGKYVELRCDPISGHTALYWYRQSLGQGPEFLIYFQGTGAADDSGLPNDRFFAVRPEGSVSTLKIQRTERGDSAVYLCASSSPDGYEQYFGPGTRLTVT.

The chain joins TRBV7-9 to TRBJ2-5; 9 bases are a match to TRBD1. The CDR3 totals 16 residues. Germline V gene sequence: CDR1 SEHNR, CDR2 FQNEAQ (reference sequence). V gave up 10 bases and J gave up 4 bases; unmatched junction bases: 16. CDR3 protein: CATSENRGLFSETQYF. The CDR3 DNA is TGTGCCACGAGCGAAAACAGGGGGCTCTTTTCAGAGACCCAGTACTTC. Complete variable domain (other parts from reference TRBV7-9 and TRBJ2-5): DTGVSQNPRHKITKRGQNVTFRCDPISEHNRLYWYRQTLGQGPEFLTYFQNEAQLEKSRLLSDRFSAERPKGSFSTLEIQRTEQGDSAMYLCATSENRGLFSETQYFGPGTRLLVL.

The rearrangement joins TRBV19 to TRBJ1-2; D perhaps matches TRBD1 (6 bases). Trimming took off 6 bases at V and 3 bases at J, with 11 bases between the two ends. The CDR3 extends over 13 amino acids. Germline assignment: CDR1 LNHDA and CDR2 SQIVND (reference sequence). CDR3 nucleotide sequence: TGTGCCAGTAGGCCTCGGACAGACTATGGCTACACCTTC. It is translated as CASRPRTDYGYTF.

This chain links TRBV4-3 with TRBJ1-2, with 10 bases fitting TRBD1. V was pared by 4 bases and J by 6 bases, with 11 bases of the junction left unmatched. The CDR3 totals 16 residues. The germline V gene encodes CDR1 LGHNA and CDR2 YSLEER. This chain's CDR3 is CASSRPPGQGIHGYTF. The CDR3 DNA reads TGCGCCAGCAGCCGCCCGCCGGGACAGGGGATTCATGGCTACACCTTC.